This TCR beta chain appears in the sequencing data of a study of cytomegalovirus exposure and HLA in healthy donors. Overall study: Earlier, 100 million to 130 million unique TCR beta sequences were recovered from roughly 180 million T cells by an analysis.

Study conclusions and caveats: Further analysis, carried out later, found HLA-associated TCR beta chains more clonally expanded than equally common other chains.

This clone was seen once. The antigen remains unidentified. Primers included in the PCR were 60 Vbeta and 13 Jbeta primers. Libraries were prepared by immunoSEQ multiplex PCR; TCRdb keeps only in-frame clonotypes and omits some of them. The table records under 200,000 clones, more than 75% of them present only once. Source material: PBMCs. This receptor was taken from a man aged 40-49 years in good health and CMV-seropositive.

Here the CDR3 DNA reads TGTGCCAGCAGCTTGGTAGGGGGCGACAGCGGTGAAAAACTGTTTTTT. It encodes CASSLVGGDSGEKLFF. This chain joins TRBV5-5 and TRBJ1-4, with 7 bases aligning to TRBD1. Germline lookup yields CDR1 SGHKS and CDR2 YYEKEE (reference sequence). The CDR3 runs 16 residues. Trimming at V came to 0 bases and at J to 7 bases, leaving 9 bases not matched to a gene.